Listed here are 4 T cell receptor beta chains from one sample, sequenced in a study of vaccination effects on CD4 cells after COVID-19. The antigens of these receptors remain unknown. The data were produced by immunoSEQ multiplex PCR, yet TCRdb's version contains in-frame clones alone and is incomplete. The table shows some 50,000 clones, with around 76% occurring only once. Following culture for under 12 days, CD4+ T cells were isolated. This material consisted of CD4+ T cells from PBMCs cultured without peptide, taken before COVID-19 vaccination. All receptors derive from a human donor who had a prior SARS-CoV-2 infection.

The rearrangement links TRBV5-4 to TRBJ2-7; 9 bases agree with TRBD2. This CDR3 is built from 15 residues. Germline CDR1 SGHNT, CDR2 YYREEE (reference sequence). V lost 0 bases and J lost 2; bases outside the gene matches: 3. The CDR3 bases are TGTGCCAGCAGCTTGGGGGGACTAGCAACCTACGAGCAGTACTTC. Residues: CASSLGGLATYEQYF.

The V and J genes are TRBV24-1 and TRBJ1-2, with 7 bases fitting TRBD1. There are 16 residues in the CDR3. Unmatched junction bases numbered 7, after V lost 4 bases and J lost 0 bases. Per germline, CDR1 KGHDR and CDR2 SFDVKD. CDR3: CATSDPRQGANYGYTF. DNA of the CDR3: TGTGCCACCAGTGACCCTAGACAGGGCGCTAACTATGGCTACACCTTC.

The V gene is TRBV2, the J gene TRBJ1-2; 10 positions agree with TRBD1. J lost 7 bases, V lost 6 bases, and 2 bases had no gene match. The CDR3 contains 12 residues. Germline V gene lookup returns CDR1 SNHLY and CDR2 FYNNEI. Here the CDR3 reads CASRDRGFGYTF. CDR3 bases: TGTGCCAGCAGGGACAGGGGGTTTGGCTACACCTTC.

This clone was found a few times. The chain joins TRBV18 to TRBJ2-1; 11 bases agree with TRBD2. Germline V CDR1 and CDR2: KGHSH, LQKENI. The CDR3 length is 15 residues. After removal of 5 bases from V and 4 bases from J, the junction contained 4 bases not matched to a gene. CDR3 sequence (DNA): TGTGCCAGCTCAAAGGGACTAGCGGTTTACAATGAGCAGTTCTTC. Encoded protein: CASSKGLAVYNEQFF. The full variable domain, rest sourced from reference TRBV18 and TRBJ2-1, is NAGVMQNPRHLVRRRGQEARLRCSPMKGHSHVYWYRQLPEEGLKFMVYLQKENIIDESGMPKERFSAEFPKEGPSILRIQQVVRGDSAAYFCASSKGLAVYNEQFFGPGTRLTVL.